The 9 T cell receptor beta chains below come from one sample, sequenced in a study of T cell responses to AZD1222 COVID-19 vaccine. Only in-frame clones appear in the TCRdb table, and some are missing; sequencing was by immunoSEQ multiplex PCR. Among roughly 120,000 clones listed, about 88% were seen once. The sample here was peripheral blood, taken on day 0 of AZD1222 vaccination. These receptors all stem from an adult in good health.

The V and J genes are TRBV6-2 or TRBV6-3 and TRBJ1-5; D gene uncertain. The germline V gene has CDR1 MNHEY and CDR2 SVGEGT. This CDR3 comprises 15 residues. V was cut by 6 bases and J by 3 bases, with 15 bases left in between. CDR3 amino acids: CASSPLGINNQPQHF. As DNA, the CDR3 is TGTGCCAGCAGCCCCCTCGGGATCAACAATCAGCCCCAGCATTTT.

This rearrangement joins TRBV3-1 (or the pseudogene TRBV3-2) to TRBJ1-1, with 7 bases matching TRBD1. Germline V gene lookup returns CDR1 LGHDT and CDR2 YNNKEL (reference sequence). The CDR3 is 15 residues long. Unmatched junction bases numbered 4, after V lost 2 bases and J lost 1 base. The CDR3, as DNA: TGTGCCAGCAGCCAATTTGACAGGGAGAACACTGAAGCTTTCTTT. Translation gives CASSQFDRENTEAFF.

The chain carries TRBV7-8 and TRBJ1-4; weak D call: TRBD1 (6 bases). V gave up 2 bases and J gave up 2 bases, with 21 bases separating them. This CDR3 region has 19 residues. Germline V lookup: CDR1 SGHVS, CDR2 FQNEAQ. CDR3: CASSLFLPRGDLTNEKLFF. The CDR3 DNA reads TGTGCCAGCAGCTTATTTCTTCCAAGGGGGGACTTGACTAATGAAAAACTGTTTTTT.

CDR3 bases: TGTGCCAGCAGGGGAGACAGGGCCCCATCCTATGGCTACACCTTC. It specifies CASRGDRAPSYGYTF. The chain employs TRBV25-1 and TRBJ1-2; 7 positions match TRBD1. The junction had 11 bases not matched to a gene; V was cut back by 6 bases and J by 4 bases. Germline assignment: CDR1 MGHDK and CDR2 SYGVNS. This CDR3 spans 15 amino acids.

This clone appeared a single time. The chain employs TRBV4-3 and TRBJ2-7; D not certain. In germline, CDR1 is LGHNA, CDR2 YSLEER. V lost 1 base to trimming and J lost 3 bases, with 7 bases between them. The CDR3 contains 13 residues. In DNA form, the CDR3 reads TGCGCCAGCAGCCAAGCTCGCGGCTACGAGCAGTACTTC. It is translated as CASSQARGYEQYF.

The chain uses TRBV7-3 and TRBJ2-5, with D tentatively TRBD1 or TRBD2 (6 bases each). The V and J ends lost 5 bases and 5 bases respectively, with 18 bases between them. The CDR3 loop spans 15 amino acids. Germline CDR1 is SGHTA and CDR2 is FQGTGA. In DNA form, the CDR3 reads TGTGCCAGCAGCCCGAGTGGGGGGCGCGAGGAGACCCAGTACTTC. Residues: CASSPSGGREETQYF.

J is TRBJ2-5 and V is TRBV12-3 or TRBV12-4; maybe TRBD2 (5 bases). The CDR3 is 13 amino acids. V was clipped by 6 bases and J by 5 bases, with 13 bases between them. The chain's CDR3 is CASSPRRIETQYF. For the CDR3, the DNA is TGTGCCAGCAGCCCTCGGAGGATTGAGACCCAGTACTTC.

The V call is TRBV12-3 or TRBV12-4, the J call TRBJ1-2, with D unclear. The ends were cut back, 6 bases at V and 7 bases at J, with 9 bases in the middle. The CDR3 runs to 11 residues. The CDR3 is CASSTSLGYTF. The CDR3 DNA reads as TGTGCCAGCAGCACTAGCCTTGGCTACACCTTC.

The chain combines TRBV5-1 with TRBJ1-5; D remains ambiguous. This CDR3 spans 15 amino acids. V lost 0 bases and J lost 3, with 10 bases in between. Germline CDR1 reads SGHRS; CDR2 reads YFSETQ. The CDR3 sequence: CASSLGLRNNQPQHF. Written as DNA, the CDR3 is TGCGCCAGCAGCTTGGGTCTCCGAAACAATCAGCCCCAGCATTTT.